The rows below give T cell receptor beta chains drawn from one sample of a study of blood T cell repertoires in COVID-19. Only in-frame clones appear in the TCRdb table, and some are missing; sequencing was by immunoSEQ multiplex PCR. This sample has roughly 150,000 clones, with over 70% found just once. The specimen sequenced was peripheral blood. These receptors were collected from a human donor in a cohort sampled during active COVID-19. CDR3s include the opening cysteine and the closing phenylalanine or tryptophan. A clone size is listed for some rows: how often the clone was seen (once, few, many), or a class if it is expanded.

clone_size	v_call	j_call	cdr3_aa
.	TRBV11-2	TRBJ2-7	CASSAGTSGLYEQYF
.	TRBV7-3	TRBJ2-1	CASSLTDVDRDYNEQFF
once	TRBV9	TRBJ1-2	CASRGSGTPYGYTF
.	TRBV15	TRBJ2-3	CATSRARRGLGTDTQYF
.	TRBV25-1	TRBJ1-3	CASKAGVSGNTIYF
.	TRBV5-6	TRBJ2-7	CASSLERLAGSYEQYF
.	TRBV5-5	TRBJ1-5	CASSWGQGGQPQHF
few	TRBV2	TRBJ2-2	CASRGSGGTGELFF
few	TRBV11-2	TRBJ1-3	CASSLAVAGNTIYF
.	TRBV19	TRBJ1-1	CASSSPGGGTEAFF
.	TRBV11-2	TRBJ2-3	CASSFSLSTDTQYF
.	TRBV10-3	TRBJ2-2	CAISEAGPYRGTGELFF
.	TRBV24-1	TRBJ2-2	CATSDSGTSGYVGELFF
.	TRBV27	TRBJ1-6	CASSWSFGSPLHF
once	TRBV16	TRBJ2-1	CASSPGPAESNEQFF
.	TRBV27	TRBJ1-5	CASGTGYQPQHF
.	TRBV3-1/TRBV3-2	TRBJ1-1	CASSQVRYTEAFF
.	TRBV27	TRBJ2-1	CASSFGTSGNNEQFF
.	TRBV18	TRBJ1-1	CASSPITEAFF
once	TRBV18	TRBJ1-5	CASTTGVNQPQHF
.	TRBV7-9	TRBJ2-7	CASSLRGYEQYF
.	TRBV5-8	TRBJ1-2	CASSWVTGRSGYTF
.	TRBV9	TRBJ2-5	CASSAGTSGRGETQYF
once	TRBV11-2	TRBJ1-2	CASSLGQGVAYGYTF
.	TRBV19	TRBJ1-2	CASSIAPGYGYTF
.	TRBV4-3	TRBJ2-1	CASSQEGLAAYNEQFF
.	TRBV10-3	TRBJ2-3	CAISAAGGPRDTQYF
few	TRBV28	TRBJ2-3	CASSFLTSGPTDTQYF
.	TRBV5-1	TRBJ1-1	CASSLGRSNTEAFF
.	TRBV5-1	TRBJ2-7	CASSSQGGRSYEQYF
.	TRBV19	TRBJ1-4	CASSMATPTEANEKLFF
.	TRBV29-1	TRBJ1-1	CSVMQGNTEAFF
.	TRBV5-4	TRBJ1-6	CASSFGGSQSSYNSPLHF
.	TRBV11-3	TRBJ1-2	CASSLRDRHGYTF
.	TRBV28	TRBJ1-2	CASSKTVFYGYTF
.	TRBV7-2	TRBJ2-1	CASSQGGNSYNEQFF
.	TRBV7-2	TRBJ1-1	CASRTTGGGNTEAFF
.	TRBV6-5	TRBJ1-3	CASSPDRSSGNTIYF